This is a list of T cell receptor beta chains from one sample in a study of blood T cell repertoires in COVID-19. Profiling relied on immunoSEQ multiplex PCR, and the TCRdb table lists in-frame clones only, not all of them. The table has roughly 30,000 clones, under 85% seen once; the top ten hold roughly 40%. Material: peripheral blood. The source is a man aged 65 to 79 with acute or convalescent COVID-19. Both conserved end residues are trimmed from each CDR3. A clone size is listed for some rows: how often the clone was seen (once, few, many), or a class if it is expanded.

TRBV6-6	TRBJ1-2	NA	ASSSDREYGYT
TRBV7-9	TRBJ1-4	NA	ASSSGGVSTNEKLF
TRBV7-9	TRBJ2-7	NA	ASSSEVAEQSLWEQY
TRBV24-1	TRBJ2-6	NA	ATATGHESFSGANVLT
TRBV5-4	TRBJ2-1	once	ASSLLSGSHEQF
TRBV15	TRBJ2-3	NA	ATSRGGPTDTQY
TRBV11-2	TRBJ2-6	NA	ASSLFGTGANVLT
TRBV27	TRBJ1-2	once	ASSFLSALGSYT
TRBV7-9	TRBJ1-4	once	ASSSQGVEKLF
TRBV3-1/TRBV3-2	TRBJ2-7	NA	ASSQVNRDYEQY
TRBV5-5	TRBJ1-1	NA	ASSLSYDTEAF
TRBV7-2	TRBJ1-2	few	ASSLGFSGYGYT
TRBV7-2	TRBJ1-5	NA	ASSSGQGYQPQH
TRBV18	TRBJ2-5	NA	ASSRQGAKLQETQY
TRBV5-1	TRBJ2-3	NA	ASSLLSGSITDTQY
TRBV7-2	TRBJ2-5	NA	ASSERQGPQETQY
TRBV6-6	TRBJ2-1	few	ASSGRDRADEQF
TRBV5-1	TRBJ1-2	NA	ASSQDKGYGYT
TRBV2	TRBJ2-5	NA	ASSEEEATQY
TRBV7-9	TRBJ1-1	NA	ALSGADRGIPEAF
TRBV28	TRBJ1-2	NA	ASSSTGVRDYGYT
TRBV7-2	TRBJ2-3	NA	ASSPTSGRALNTQY
TRBV7-3	TRBJ1-1	medium-sized	ASSSSGGAAEAF
TRBV11-1	TRBJ2-2	once	AFVPTQNTGELF
TRBV7-2	TRBJ1-4	few	ASSLGPDRGSREKLF
TRBV19	TRBJ1-4	NA	ASRPGHSNEKLF
TRBV13	TRBJ2-3	few	ASSLEPGGGRTDTQY
TRBV6-5	TRBJ1-6	NA	ASKRGSSYNSPLH
TRBV19	TRBJ2-1	NA	ATRALQSVYNEQF
TRBV14	TRBJ2-2	NA	ASSQGRLAGRTGELF
TRBV2	TRBJ2-5	NA	ASSTGTVGTQY
TRBV7-8	TRBJ1-2	once	ASSLVDRGAYGYT
TRBV3-1/TRBV3-2	TRBJ2-4	NA	ASSLTPGQGKNIQY
TRBV11-2	TRBJ2-1	NA	ASSLGSGRGYEQF
TRBV5-1	TRBJ2-1	NA	ASSLGASGGDNEQF
TRBV5-4	TRBJ1-4	NA	ASSSTNTNEKLF
TRBV3-1/TRBV3-2	TRBJ2-3	NA	ASSRREGDTQY
TRBV9	TRBJ1-1	NA	ASSGQGAPEAF